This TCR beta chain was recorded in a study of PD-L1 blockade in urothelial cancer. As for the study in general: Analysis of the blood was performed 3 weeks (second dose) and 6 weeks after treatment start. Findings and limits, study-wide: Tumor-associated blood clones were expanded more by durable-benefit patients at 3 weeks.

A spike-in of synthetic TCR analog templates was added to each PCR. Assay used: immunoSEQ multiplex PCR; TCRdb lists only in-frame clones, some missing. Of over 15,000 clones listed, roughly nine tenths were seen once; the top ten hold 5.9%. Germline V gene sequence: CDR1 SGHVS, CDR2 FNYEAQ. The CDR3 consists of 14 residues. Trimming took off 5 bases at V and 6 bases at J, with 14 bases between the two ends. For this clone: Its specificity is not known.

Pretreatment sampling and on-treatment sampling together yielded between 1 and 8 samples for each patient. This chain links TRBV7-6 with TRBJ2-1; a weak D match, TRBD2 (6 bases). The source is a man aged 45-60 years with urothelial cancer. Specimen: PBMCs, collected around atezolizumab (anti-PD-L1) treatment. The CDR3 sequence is CASSVDVGGNEQFF. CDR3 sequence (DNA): TGTGCCAGCAGCGTAGACGTCGGGGGCAATGAGCAGTTCTTC.